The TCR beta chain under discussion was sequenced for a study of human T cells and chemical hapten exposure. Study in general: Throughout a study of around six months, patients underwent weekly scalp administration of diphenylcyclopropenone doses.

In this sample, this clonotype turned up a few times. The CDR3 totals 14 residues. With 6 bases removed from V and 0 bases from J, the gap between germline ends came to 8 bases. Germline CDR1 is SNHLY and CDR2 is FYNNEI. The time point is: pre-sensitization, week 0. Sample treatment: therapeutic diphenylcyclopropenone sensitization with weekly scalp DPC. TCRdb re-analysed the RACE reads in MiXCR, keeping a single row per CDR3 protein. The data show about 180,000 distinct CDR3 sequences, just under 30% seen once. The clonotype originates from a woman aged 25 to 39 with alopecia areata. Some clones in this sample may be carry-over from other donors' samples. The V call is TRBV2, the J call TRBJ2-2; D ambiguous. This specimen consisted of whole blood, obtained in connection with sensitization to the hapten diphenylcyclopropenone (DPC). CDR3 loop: CASRAIANTGELFF. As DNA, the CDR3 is TGTGCCAGCAGGGCAATTGCGAACACCGGGGAGCTGTTTTTT. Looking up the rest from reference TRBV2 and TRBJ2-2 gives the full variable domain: EPEVTQTPSHQVTQMGQEVILRCVPISNHLYFYWYRQILGQKVEFLVSFYNNEISEKSEIFDDQFSVERPDGSNFTLKIRSTKLEDSAMYFCASRAIANTGELFFGEGSRLTVL.